Only one count was recorded for the clone carrying this TCR beta chain. Its antigen is not known. This sample is part of a study of shared clonotypes between healthy human individuals. Study at large: Aged 18 to 49, the donors were two women and three men. Three plates each covered CD4 naive and memory; CD8 naive two, CD8 memory one.

The study's findings and limits: It was observed that roughly 4.8% of naive CD4 clonotypes were shared across several donors.

Naive CD8 cells, CD45RO-negative and positively selected for CCR7, excluded terminally differentiated effector memory CD45RA+ cells. Generated by immunoSEQ multiplex PCR, the TCRdb table keeps only in-frame clones and is missing some. The table shows fewer than 850,000 clones, with roughly 96% occurring only once. The CDR3 loop spans 14 amino acids. Germline-derived CDR1 and CDR2 are WSHSY and SAAADI. After removal of 6 bases from V and 2 bases from J, the junction contained 3 bases not matched to a gene. The chain uses TRBV10-2 and TRBJ2-3, with TRBD2 identical over 9 bases. The sequence was obtained from a young man in good health. The specimen sequenced was naive CD8+ T cells sorted from blood. The CDR3 loop is CASRASGITDTQYF. CDR3 DNA sequence: TGCGCCAGCAGGGCTAGCGGGATCACAGATACGCAGTATTTT.